These T cell receptor beta chains were read from a single sample in a study of blood T cell repertoires in COVID-19. Repertoires were generated with immunoSEQ multiplex PCR, while TCRdb's copy carries only in-frame clones and drops some. This sample has some 250,000 clones, with just over 85% found just once. The sample was PBMCs or T cells enriched from blood (not recorded which). These receptor sequences come from a man younger than 30 who had recovered from COVID-19. CDR3s include the opening cysteine and the closing phenylalanine or tryptophan. A D gene is named only where the DNA matches it firmly. Rows may omit the clone size; those that give it use once, few, many or a size class.

V: TRBV15
size: few
D: -
J: TRBJ1-4
length: 14
DNA: TGTGCCACCAGCAGGGACATTTTGAATGAAAAACTGTTTTTT
CDR3: CATSRDILNEKLFF

V: TRBV28
size: -
D: TRBD2
J: TRBJ2-3
length: 15
DNA: TGTGCCAGCGGGACTAGCGGGATCTACACAGATACGCAGTATTTT
CDR3: CASGTSGIYTDTQYF

V: TRBV6-5
size: -
D: -
J: TRBJ1-2
length: 14
DNA: TGTGCCAGCATCCCACGGGGGGGCGGCTATGGCTACACCTTC
CDR3: CASIPRGGGYGYTF

V: TRBV7-9
size: -
D: -
J: TRBJ2-1
length: 14
DNA: TGTGCCAGCGGGGACAGCGGGTTCTCCAATGAGCAGTTCTTC
CDR3: CASGDSGFSNEQFF

V: TRBV18
size: many
D: TRBD1
J: TRBJ2-2
length: 15
DNA: TGTGCCAGCTCACCCGGACAGGGGAATAGCGGGGAGCTGTTTTTT
CDR3: CASSPGQGNSGELFF

V: TRBV28
size: -
D: TRBD2
J: TRBJ2-5
length: 17
DNA: TGTGCCAGCAGTTTAATTGGGTTCGGGGGGGCTTCGGAGACCCAGTACTTC
CDR3: CASSLIGFGGASETQYF

V: TRBV12-3/TRBV12-4
size: -
D: TRBD1
J: TRBJ2-5
length: 13
DNA: TGTGCCATTACGACAGGGGGCCAAGAGACCCAGTACTTC
CDR3: CAITTGGQETQYF

V: TRBV12-3/TRBV12-4
size: few
D: -
J: TRBJ1-5
length: 13
DNA: TGTGCCAGCAGTTTGTCCGTTAATCAGCCCCAGCATTTT
CDR3: CASSLSVNQPQHF

V: TRBV27
size: -
D: TRBD1
J: TRBJ2-7
length: 15
DNA: TGTGCCAGCACCCCAAGGGGACAGGGTTCCTACGAGCAGTACTTC
CDR3: CASTPRGQGSYEQYF

V: TRBV5-6
size: few
D: -
J: TRBJ1-3
length: 16
DNA: TGTGCCAGCAGCTTGGTACGGCGGCCCTCTGGAAACACCATATATTTT
CDR3: CASSLVRRPSGNTIYF

V: TRBV18
size: -
D: TRBD1
J: TRBJ1-1
length: 14
DNA: TGTGCCAGCTCGCGGACAGGGCGGGACACTGAAGCTTTCTTT
CDR3: CASSRTGRDTEAFF

V: TRBV6-4
size: -
D: -
J: TRBJ1-5
length: 14
DNA: TGTGCCAGCAGCCCAGGTTCAGGCAATCAGCCCCAGCATTTT
CDR3: CASSPGSGNQPQHF

V: TRBV5-6
size: few
D: TRBD1
J: TRBJ1-1
length: 14
DNA: TGTGCCAGCAGCTTAAGGACAGGGCGTACTGAAGCTTTCTTT
CDR3: CASSLRTGRTEAFF

V: TRBV10-1
size: -
D: TRBD2
J: TRBJ2-3
length: 15
DNA: TGCGCCAGCAGTGAGGGAAGCGGGAGAACAGATACGCAGTATTTT
CDR3: CASSEGSGRTDTQYF

V: TRBV3-1/TRBV3-2
size: few
D: -
J: TRBJ1-2
length: 16
DNA: TGTGCCAGCAGCCATTTCGCTGTCACTCCTGACTATGGCTACACCTTC
CDR3: CASSHFAVTPDYGYTF

V: TRBV11-3
size: -
D: -
J: TRBJ2-5
length: 12
DNA: TGTGCCAGCAGCTTCCCGTCAGAGACCCAGTACTTC
CDR3: CASSFPSETQYF

V: TRBV24-1
size: -
D: TRBD2
J: TRBJ2-3
length: 13
DNA: TGTGCCACCAACGCGGGAGGGTCAGATACGCAGTATTTT
CDR3: CATNAGGSDTQYF

V: TRBV19
size: -
D: TRBD1
J: TRBJ1-5
length: 13
DNA: TGTGCCAGTAGTACCAGGGGGAGGCAGCCCCAGCATTTT
CDR3: CASSTRGRQPQHF

V: TRBV30
size: -
D: -
J: TRBJ1-4
length: 15
DNA: TGTGCCTGGCCCGGGACTCAAGCAACTAATGAAAAACTGTTTTTT
CDR3: CAWPGTQATNEKLFF

V: TRBV28
size: -
D: TRBD1
J: TRBJ1-5
length: 16
DNA: TGTGCCAGCAGTCCTCCGGGACAGGGAAGAAATCAGCCCCAGCATTTT
CDR3: CASSPPGQGRNQPQHF

V: TRBV30
size: -
D: TRBD1
J: TRBJ1-2
length: 10
DNA: TGTGCCTCAATTCAGGGGGGATACACCTTC
CDR3: CASIQGGYTF

V: TRBV12-3/TRBV12-4
size: -
D: -
J: TRBJ1-4
length: 12
DNA: TGTGCCAGCAGTTTTCCGAATGAAAAACTGTTTTTT
CDR3: CASSFPNEKLFF

V: TRBV12-5
size: few
D: -
J: TRBJ2-7
length: 11
DNA: TGTGCTAGTGGTCAAGGACATCATAGGTACTTC
CDR3: CASGQGHHRYF

V: TRBV28
size: -
D: -
J: TRBJ2-1
length: 11
DNA: TGTGCCAGCACGATCGGCAATGAGCAGTTCTTC
CDR3: CASTIGNEQFF

V: TRBV28
size: few
D: -
J: TRBJ1-6
length: 13
DNA: TGTGCCAGAAGGACTTTGCTTTGTTCACCCCTCCACTTT
CDR3: CARRTLLCSPLHF

V: TRBV7-3
size: -
D: -
J: TRBJ2-1
length: 13
DNA: TGTGCCAGCAGCTTAACGCGGGACAATGAGCAGTTCTTC
CDR3: CASSLTRDNEQFF

V: TRBV3-1/TRBV3-2
size: few
D: TRBD1
J: TRBJ1-2
length: 13
DNA: TGTGCCAGCAGCCAAGACAGGGGGTATGGCTACACCTTC
CDR3: CASSQDRGYGYTF

V: TRBV5-1
size: -
D: TRBD1
J: TRBJ2-2
length: 15
DNA: TGCGCCAGCAGGCCCGGGACAGGGTTTGCCGGGGAGCTGTTTTTT
CDR3: CASRPGTGFAGELFF

V: TRBV11-2
size: -
D: -
J: TRBJ1-2
length: 14
DNA: TGTGCCAGCAGCCTAGAGCCTCGGACAGATGGCTACACCTTC
CDR3: CASSLEPRTDGYTF

V: TRBV7-2
size: -
D: TRBD2
J: TRBJ2-7
length: 17
DNA: TGTGCCAGCAGCTCGTCGACTAGCGGGAGTATTTCCTACGAGCAGTACTTC
CDR3: CASSSSTSGSISYEQYF

V: TRBV14
size: -
D: -
J: TRBJ1-1
length: 12
DNA: TGTGCCAGCAGCCATTCTATCACTGAAGCTTTCTTT
CDR3: CASSHSITEAFF

V: TRBV7-9
size: -
D: -
J: TRBJ1-2
length: 13
DNA: TGTGCCAGCAGCTTAGCACGAATAGAGGGCTACACCTTC
CDR3: CASSLARIEGYTF

V: TRBV21-1
size: -
D: -
J: TRBJ1-1
length: 19
DNA: TGTGCCAGCAGCAAGGAAAGGGACCCGGGACAGACCATGAACACTGAAGCTTTCTTT
CDR3: CASSKERDPGQTMNTEAFF

V: TRBV7-8
size: once
D: TRBD1
J: TRBJ1-5
length: 18
DNA: TGTGCCAGCAGCCGCACTTCTGGCCAGGGGGAACGGGGTCAGCCCCAGCATTTT
CDR3: CASSRTSGQGERGQPQHF

V: TRBV19
size: -
D: -
J: TRBJ1-5
length: 15
DNA: TGTGCCAGTAAGTTAGCGGGACCGACTAATCAGCCCCAGCATTTT
CDR3: CASKLAGPTNQPQHF

V: TRBV3-1/TRBV3-2
size: -
D: -
J: TRBJ1-1
length: 13
DNA: TGTGCCAGCAGCCACAGGGGGAACACTGAAGCTTTCTTT
CDR3: CASSHRGNTEAFF

V: TRBV5-1
size: -
D: -
J: TRBJ1-3
length: 15
DNA: TGCGCCAGCACCTATAATGGGGGCGCCGGAAACACCATATATTTT
CDR3: CASTYNGGAGNTIYF

V: TRBV15
size: once
D: -
J: TRBJ2-1
length: 14
DNA: TGTGCCACCAGTATGGCGGGCCGGTGGAATGAGCAGTTCTTC
CDR3: CATSMAGRWNEQFF

V: TRBV4-1
size: once
D: -
J: TRBJ1-5
length: 14
DNA: TGCGCCAGCAGCCAAGGCGACATAGGTCAGCCCCAGCATTTT
CDR3: CASSQGDIGQPQHF

V: TRBV5-8
size: -
D: -
J: TRBJ1-2
length: 13
DNA: TGTGCCAGCAGCTGGGGGGTGGACTATGGCTACACCTTC
CDR3: CASSWGVDYGYTF